The 5 T cell receptor beta chains in this list originate from one sample, sequenced in a study of cytomegalovirus exposure and HLA in healthy donors. PCR primers comprised 60 Vbeta and 13 Jbeta primers. TCRdb keeps only in-frame clones here, not all; method: immunoSEQ multiplex PCR. The top ten clones hold approximately 1.6% of a sample with roughly 170,000 clones, more than 65% of them seen once. Sequencing input: PBMCs. The receptors shown here come from a woman in her thirties in good health and CMV-seronegative.

V is TRBV30 and J is TRBJ2-1, with 14 bases matching TRBD2. The germline CDR1 and CDR2 sequences are GTSNPN and SVGIG (reference sequence). This CDR3 has 19 residues. The V gene end was trimmed by 2 bases and the J gene end by 6 bases; junction bases not matched to a gene: 15. The CDR3 here is CAWSPKPGLAGVYGNEQFF. The CDR3 DNA sequence: TGTGCCTGGAGTCCTAAACCGGGACTAGCGGGAGTATACGGCAATGAGCAGTTCTTC.

This sequence joins TRBV7-2 and TRBJ2-1; D uncertain. The CDR3 loop spans 15 amino acids. Germline V CDR1 and CDR2: SGHTA, FQGNSA. V was shortened by 2 bases and J by 4 bases, with 12 bases between the two germline ends. In DNA, the CDR3 is TGTGCCAGCAGCTTAACTCGCGGCAGATACAATGAGCAGTTCTTC. Protein product: CASSLTRGRYNEQFF.

V gene TRBV19 combines with J gene TRBJ1-5, with D possibly being TRBD1 (5 bases). This CDR3 region has 14 residues. Between the trimmed V and J ends, which lost 0 bases and 2 bases, there was a span of 5 bases. The V gene's germline CDR1 is LNHDA and CDR2 SQIVND (reference sequence). Written as DNA, the CDR3 is TGTGCCAGTAGTATAGACAGGGGCAATCAGCCCCAGCATTTT. Its protein product is CASSIDRGNQPQHF.

V is TRBV15 and J is TRBJ1-5, with 7 nucleotides matching TRBD1. With 5 bases clipped from V and 7 bases from J, the junction kept 8 bases outside the gene matches. Germline V CDR1 and CDR2: LNHNV, YYDKDF (reference sequence). This CDR3 is built from 14 residues. The CDR3 sequence: CATSLHTGEQPQHF. CDR3 DNA sequence: TGTGCCACCAGCTTACATACAGGGGAGCAGCCCCAGCATTTT.

The chain combines TRBV19 with TRBJ1-2, with D perhaps matching TRBD1 (6 bases). The V gene lost 7 bases and the J gene lost 6 bases, with 27 bases spanning the gap. CDR3 length equals 17 residues. The germline CDR1 and CDR2 sequences are LNHDA and SQIVND (reference sequence). DNA of the CDR3: TGTGCCAGTATGGCGGGAGACACAGGGTGGGGACCGCATGGCTACACCTTC. This translates into CASMAGDTGWGPHGYTF.